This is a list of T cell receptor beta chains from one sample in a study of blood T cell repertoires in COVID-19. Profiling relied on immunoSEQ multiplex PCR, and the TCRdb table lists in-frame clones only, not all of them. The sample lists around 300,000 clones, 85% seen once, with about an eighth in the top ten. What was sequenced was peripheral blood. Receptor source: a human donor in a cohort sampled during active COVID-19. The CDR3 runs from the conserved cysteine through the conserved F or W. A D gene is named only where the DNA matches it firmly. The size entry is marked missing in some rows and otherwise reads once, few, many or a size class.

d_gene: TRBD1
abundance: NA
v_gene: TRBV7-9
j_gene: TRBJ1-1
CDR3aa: CASSPPLRGHGISYTEAFF
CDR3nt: TGTGCCAGCAGCCCGCCGCTCAGGGGGCACGGAATTTCGTACACTGAAGCTTTCTTT

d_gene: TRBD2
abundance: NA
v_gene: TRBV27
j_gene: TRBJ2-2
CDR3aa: CATTRLAGGANTGELFF
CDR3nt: TGTGCCACCACCAGGCTAGCGGGAGGCGCGAACACCGGGGAGCTGTTTTTT

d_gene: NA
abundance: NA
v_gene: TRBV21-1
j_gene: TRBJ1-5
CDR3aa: CASSKGTVGDYQPQHF
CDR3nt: TGTGCCAGCAGCAAAGGGACGGTGGGGGACTATCAGCCCCAGCATTTT

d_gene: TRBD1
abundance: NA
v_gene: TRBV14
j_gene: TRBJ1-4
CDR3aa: CASSLVTGPREKLFF
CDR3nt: TGTGCCAGCAGCCTAGTGACAGGGCCTCGGGAAAAACTGTTTTTT

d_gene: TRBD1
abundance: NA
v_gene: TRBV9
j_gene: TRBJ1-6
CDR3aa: CASSAGTGGTSPLHF
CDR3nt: TGTGCCAGCAGCGCCGGGACAGGGGGCACTTCACCCCTCCACTTT

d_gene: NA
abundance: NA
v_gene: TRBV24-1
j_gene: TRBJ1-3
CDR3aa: CATSTGFGNTIYF
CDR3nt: TGTGCCACCAGTACAGGGTTCGGAAACACCATATATTTT

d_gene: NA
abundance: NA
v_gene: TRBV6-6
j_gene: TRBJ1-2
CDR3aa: CASSSQGNYGYTF
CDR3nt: TGTGCCAGCAGTTCCCAGGGGAACTATGGCTACACCTTC

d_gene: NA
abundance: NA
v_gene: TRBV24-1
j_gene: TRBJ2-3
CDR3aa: CATSDELDTQYF
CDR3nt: TGTGCCACCAGTGATGAGCTGGATACGCAGTATTTT

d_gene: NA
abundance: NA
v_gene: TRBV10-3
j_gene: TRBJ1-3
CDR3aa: CAISRDTDGNTIYF
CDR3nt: TGTGCCATCAGCCGGGACACAGATGGAAACACCATATATTTT

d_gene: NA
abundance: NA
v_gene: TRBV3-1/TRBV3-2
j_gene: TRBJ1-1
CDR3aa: CASNLGGATEAFF
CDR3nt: TGTGCCAGCAACCTGGGGGGGGCCACTGAAGCTTTCTTT

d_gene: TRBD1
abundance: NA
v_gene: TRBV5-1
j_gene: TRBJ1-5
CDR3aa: CASSPPGQGRSESNQPQHF
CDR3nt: TGCGCCAGCAGCCCCCCCGGACAGGGGCGGAGTGAAAGCAATCAGCCCCAGCATTTT

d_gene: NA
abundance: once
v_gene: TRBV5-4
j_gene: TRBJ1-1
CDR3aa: CASSLERGSEAFF
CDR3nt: TGTGCCAGCAGCTTGGAACGGGGATCTGAAGCTTTCTTT

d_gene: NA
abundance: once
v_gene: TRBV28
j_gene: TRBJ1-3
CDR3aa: CASSLTAPPRLSGNTIYF
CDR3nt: TGTGCCAGCAGCCTGACAGCACCCCCCCGCCTCTCTGGAAACACCATATATTTT

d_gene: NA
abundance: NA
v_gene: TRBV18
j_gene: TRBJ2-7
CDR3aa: CASSPPGSSYEQYF
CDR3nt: TGTGCCAGCTCACCCCCAGGTAGCTCCTACGAGCAGTACTTC

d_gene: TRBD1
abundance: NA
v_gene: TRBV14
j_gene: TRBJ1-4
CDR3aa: CASSQGGTVNEKLFF
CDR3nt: TGTGCCAGCAGCCAAGGCGGGACAGTTAATGAAAAACTGTTTTTT

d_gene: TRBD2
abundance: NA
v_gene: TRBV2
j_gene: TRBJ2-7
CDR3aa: CASSVAGGFYEQYF
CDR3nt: TGTGCCAGCAGTGTTGCGGGAGGGTTTTACGAGCAGTACTTC

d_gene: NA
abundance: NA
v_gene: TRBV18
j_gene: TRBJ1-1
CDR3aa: CASSPSSGVTEAFF
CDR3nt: TGTGCCAGCTCACCTTCGTCGGGGGTCACTGAAGCTTTCTTT

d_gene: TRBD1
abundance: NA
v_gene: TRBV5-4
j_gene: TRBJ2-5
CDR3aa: CASSTGTEETQYF
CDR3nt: TGTGCCAGCAGCACCGGGACAGAAGAGACCCAGTACTTC

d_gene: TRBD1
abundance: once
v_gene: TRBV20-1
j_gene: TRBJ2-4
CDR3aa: CSASSGQGYIIQYF
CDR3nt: TGCAGTGCTAGTTCGGGACAGGGGTACATCATTCAGTACTTC

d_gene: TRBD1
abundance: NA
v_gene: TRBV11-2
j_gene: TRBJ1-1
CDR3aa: CASSKWTGDAEAFF
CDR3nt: TGTGCCAGCAGCAAATGGACAGGGGACGCTGAAGCTTTCTTT

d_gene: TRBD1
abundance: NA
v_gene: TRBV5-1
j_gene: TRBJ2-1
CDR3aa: CASSLVDRGYNEQFF
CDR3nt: TGCGCCAGCAGCTTGGTCGACAGGGGATACAATGAGCAGTTCTTC

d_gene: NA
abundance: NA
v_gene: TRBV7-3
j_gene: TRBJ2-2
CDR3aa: CASSSFQGSGKNTGELFF
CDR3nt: TGTGCCAGCAGCTCCTTTCAGGGGAGCGGGAAAAACACCGGGGAGCTGTTTTTT